The clone carrying this TCR beta chain was seen ten or more times. Antigen unknown. A sort by CD45RO/CCR7/CD25/CD127/CD95/CD27 yielded CD4+ naive, central memory, regulatory and stem cell-like memory cells. The V segment lost 5 bases and the J segment 1 base; nucleotides outside the gene matches: 3. CDR1 is SGHAT, CDR2 FQNNGV, per germline. This CDR3 region has 14 residues. The data belong to a study of beta chain features in type 1 diabetes. Looking at the study overall: Researchers looked at 85 million to 110 million sorted cells across all samples.

Investigators reverse transcribed all isolated RNA, so they sequenced expressed TCRB transcripts. The assay was immunoSEQ multiplex PCR, and TCRdb's table has in-frame clones only and misses some. The data contain hundreds of thousands of clones, roughly 15% of them singletons. Findings and caveats of the study: Sampled from patients, naive, central memory and Treg TCRB repertoires appeared more similar than those sampled from healthy donors. All four CD4+ subsets of Type 1 diabetes patients contained TCRB CDR3s that were moderately but significantly shorter.

V gene TRBV11-2 combines with J gene TRBJ2-3; the match to TRBD1 covers 7 bases. The specimen sequenced was central memory CD4+ T cells from blood. This clonotype was sampled from a man aged 25-40 years in good health. The CDR3 spells CASSLGTGTDTQYF. In DNA form, the CDR3 reads TGTGCCAGCAGCCTTGGGACAGGCACAGATACGCAGTATTTT.